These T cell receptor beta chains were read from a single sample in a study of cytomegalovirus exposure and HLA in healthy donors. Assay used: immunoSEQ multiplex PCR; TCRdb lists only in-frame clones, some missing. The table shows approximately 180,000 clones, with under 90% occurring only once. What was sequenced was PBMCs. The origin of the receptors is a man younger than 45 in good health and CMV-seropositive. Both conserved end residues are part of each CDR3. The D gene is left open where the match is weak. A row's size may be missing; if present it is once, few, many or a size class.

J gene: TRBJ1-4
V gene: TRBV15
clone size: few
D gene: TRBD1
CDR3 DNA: TGTGCCACCAGCCCACAGGGGGGACAGGGTAATGAAAAACTGTTTTTT
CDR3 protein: CATSPQGGQGNEKLFF

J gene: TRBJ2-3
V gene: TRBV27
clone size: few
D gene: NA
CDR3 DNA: TGTGCCAGCCAAGGGGCTAGCACAGATACGCAGTATTTT
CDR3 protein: CASQGASTDTQYF

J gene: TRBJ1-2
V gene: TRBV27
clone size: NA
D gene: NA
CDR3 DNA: TGTGCCAGCAGTTTCAGGGGATCGTATGGCTACACCTTC
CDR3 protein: CASSFRGSYGYTF

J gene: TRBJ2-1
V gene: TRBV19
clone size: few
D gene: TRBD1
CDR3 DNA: TGTGCCAGTAGCAGACTTGGGACAGGGGTGACTCCGAGCTCCTACAATGAGCAGTTCTTC
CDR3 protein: CASSRLGTGVTPSSYNEQFF

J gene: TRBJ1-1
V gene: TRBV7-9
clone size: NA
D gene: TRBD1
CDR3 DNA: TGTGCCAGCAGCTTAGGGGGCAGGGGGCTAAAGAACACTGAAGCTTTCTTT
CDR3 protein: CASSLGGRGLKNTEAFF

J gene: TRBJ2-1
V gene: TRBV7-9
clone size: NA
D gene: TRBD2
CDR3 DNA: TGTGCCAGCAGCAGCAGCGGGAGGGCTTTCAATGAGCAGTTCTTC
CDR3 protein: CASSSSGRAFNEQFF

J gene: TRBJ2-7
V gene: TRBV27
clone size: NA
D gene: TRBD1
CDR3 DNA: TGTGCCAGCAGTATAAAGACAGGGGCCAACGAGCAGTACTTC
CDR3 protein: CASSIKTGANEQYF

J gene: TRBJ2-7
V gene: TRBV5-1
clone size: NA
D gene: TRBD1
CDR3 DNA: TGCGCCAGCAGCACCCGGACAGGGGCCTACGAGCAGTACTTC
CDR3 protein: CASSTRTGAYEQYF

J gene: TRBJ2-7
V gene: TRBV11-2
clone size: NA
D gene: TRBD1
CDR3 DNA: TGTGCCAGCAGCTCCCCGGGACAGGCTGCCTACGAGCAGTACTTC
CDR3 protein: CASSSPGQAAYEQYF

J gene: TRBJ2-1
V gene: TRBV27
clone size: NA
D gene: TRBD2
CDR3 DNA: TGTGCCAGCACCATAGCGGGAGTGGGGTCGGATGAGCAGTTCTTC
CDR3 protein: CASTIAGVGSDEQFF

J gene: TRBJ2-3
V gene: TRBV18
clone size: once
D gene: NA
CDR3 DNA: TGTGCCAGCTCGCGGACAAGTCGCGTGGAAGATACGCAGTATTTT
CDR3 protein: CASSRTSRVEDTQYF

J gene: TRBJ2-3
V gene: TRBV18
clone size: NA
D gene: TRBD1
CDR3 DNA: TGTGCCAGCTCACACGGGACAGGGGAAAGTACAGATACGCAGTATTTT
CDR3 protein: CASSHGTGESTDTQYF

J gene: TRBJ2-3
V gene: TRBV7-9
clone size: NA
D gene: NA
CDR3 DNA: TGTGCCAGCAGCTTACGGGCGGGAAACACAGATACGCAGTATTTT
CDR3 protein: CASSLRAGNTDTQYF

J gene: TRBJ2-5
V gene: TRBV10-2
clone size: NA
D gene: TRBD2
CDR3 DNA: TGCGCCAGCAGTCGGGGACTAGCCCGAGAGACCCAGTACTTC
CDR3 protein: CASSRGLARETQYF

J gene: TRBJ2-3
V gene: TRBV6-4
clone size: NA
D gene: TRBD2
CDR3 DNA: TGTGCCAGCAAAACTAGCGGGAGTGCGGCAGATACGCAGTATTTT
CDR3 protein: CASKTSGSAADTQYF

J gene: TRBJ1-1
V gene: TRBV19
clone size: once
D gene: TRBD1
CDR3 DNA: TGTGCCAGTAGTAGACAGCCCGGACAGGGGCTCACTGAAGCTTTCTTT
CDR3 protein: CASSRQPGQGLTEAFF

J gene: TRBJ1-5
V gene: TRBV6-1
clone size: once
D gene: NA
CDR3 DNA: TGTGCCAGCACCCCACAGCAACGCAATCAGCCCCAGCATTTT
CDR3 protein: CASTPQQRNQPQHF

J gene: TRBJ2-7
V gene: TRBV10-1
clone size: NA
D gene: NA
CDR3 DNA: TGCGCCAGCCCTAGGGGGGGAGGTGGTTACGAGCAGTACTTC
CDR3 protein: CASPRGGGGYEQYF

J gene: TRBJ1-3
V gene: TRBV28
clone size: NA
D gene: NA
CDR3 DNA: TGTGCCAGCAGTTTAGACACTCACCCGGGAAACACCATATATTTT
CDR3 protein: CASSLDTHPGNTIYF

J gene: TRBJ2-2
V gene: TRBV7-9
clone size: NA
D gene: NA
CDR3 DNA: TGTGCCAACACAAAACAGGGTTTAAACACCGGGGAGCTGTTTTTT
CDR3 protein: CANTKQGLNTGELFF

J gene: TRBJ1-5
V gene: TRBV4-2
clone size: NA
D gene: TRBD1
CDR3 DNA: TGTGCCAGCAGCCAAGTGCAGGGGGAACAGCCCCAGCATTTT
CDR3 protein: CASSQVQGEQPQHF

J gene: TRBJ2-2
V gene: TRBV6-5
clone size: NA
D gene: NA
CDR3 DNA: TGTGCCAGCATCCCCTTAGAGGGGAACACCGGGGAGCTGTTTTTT
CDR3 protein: CASIPLEGNTGELFF

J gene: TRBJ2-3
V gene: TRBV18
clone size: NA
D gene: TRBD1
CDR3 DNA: TGTGCCAGCTCAACGGGACAGGGTGGCCCAGATACGCAGTATTTT
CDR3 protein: CASSTGQGGPDTQYF

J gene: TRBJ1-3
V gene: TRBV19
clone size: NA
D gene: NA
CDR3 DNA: TGTGCCAGTAGTATAGCCGGGGACTCTGGTGGAAACACCATATATTTT
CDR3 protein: CASSIAGDSGGNTIYF

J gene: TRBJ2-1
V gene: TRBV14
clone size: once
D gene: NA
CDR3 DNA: TGTGCCAGCAGCCCCGTCCAGGGGGGCCGGACTGAGCAGTTCTTC
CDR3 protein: CASSPVQGGRTEQFF

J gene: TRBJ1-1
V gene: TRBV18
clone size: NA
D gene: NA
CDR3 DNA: TGTGCCAGCTCACCAACAGGAGAAAACACTGAAGCTTTCTTT
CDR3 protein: CASSPTGENTEAFF

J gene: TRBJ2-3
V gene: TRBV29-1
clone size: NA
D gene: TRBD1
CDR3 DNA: TGCAGCGTTGGCTCGACAGGGAGAGCAGATACGCAGTATTTT
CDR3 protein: CSVGSTGRADTQYF

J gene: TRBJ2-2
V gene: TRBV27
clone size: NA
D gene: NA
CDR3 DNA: TGTGCCAGCAGTCAAACCGGGACACGAAGCACCGGGGAGCTGTTTTTT
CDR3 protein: CASSQTGTRSTGELFF

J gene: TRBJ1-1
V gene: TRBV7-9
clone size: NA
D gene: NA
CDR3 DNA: TGTGCCAGCAGCCCGCGGCGAGTGAACACTGAAGCTTTCTTT
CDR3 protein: CASSPRRVNTEAFF

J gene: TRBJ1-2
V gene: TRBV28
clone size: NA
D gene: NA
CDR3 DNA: TGTGCCAGCAGCCCCCCGGGCAGGGCGCCAGTAAACTATGGCTACACCTTC
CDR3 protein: CASSPPGRAPVNYGYTF

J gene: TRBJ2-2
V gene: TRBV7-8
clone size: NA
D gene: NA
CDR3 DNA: TGTGCCAGCAGCCCTCATCGGGAGAGCGCGGCGAACACCGGGGAGCTGTTTTTT
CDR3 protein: CASSPHRESAANTGELFF

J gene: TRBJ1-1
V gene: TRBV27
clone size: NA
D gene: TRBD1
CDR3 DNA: TGTGCCAGCAGTCCACAGTTTGGGACAGGGGGGGTAGCTTTCTTT
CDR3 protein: CASSPQFGTGGVAFF

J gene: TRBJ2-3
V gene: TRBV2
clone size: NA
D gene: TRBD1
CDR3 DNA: TGTGCCAGCAGTGAAGAAGACAGGGGACTAGATACGCAGTATTTT
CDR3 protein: CASSEEDRGLDTQYF

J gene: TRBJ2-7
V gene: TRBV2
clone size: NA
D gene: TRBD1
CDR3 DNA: TGTGCCAGCAGTGAACCGACGACAGGGGCCTACGAGCAGTACTTC
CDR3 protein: CASSEPTTGAYEQYF

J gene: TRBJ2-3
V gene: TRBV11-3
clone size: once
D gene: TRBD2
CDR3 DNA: TGTGCCAGCAGCTTAACGCCTAGCGGGACAGATACGCAGTATTTT
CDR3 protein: CASSLTPSGTDTQYF

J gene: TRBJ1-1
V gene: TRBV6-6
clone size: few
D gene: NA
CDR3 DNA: TGTGCCAGCAGTTACGGCCCCGGGGGGCTTGACACTGAAGCTTTCTTT
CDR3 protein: CASSYGPGGLDTEAFF

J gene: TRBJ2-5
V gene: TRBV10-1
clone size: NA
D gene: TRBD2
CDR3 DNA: TGCGCCAGCAGTGCCATAAGTAGCGGGAGGGCCGAGACCCAGTACTTC
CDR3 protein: CASSAISSGRAETQYF

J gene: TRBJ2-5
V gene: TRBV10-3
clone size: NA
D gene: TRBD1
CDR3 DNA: TGTGCCATCAGTGAGTCGCGGAGTCAGGGGGTGAATGAGCAGTACTTC
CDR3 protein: CAISESRSQGVNEQYF

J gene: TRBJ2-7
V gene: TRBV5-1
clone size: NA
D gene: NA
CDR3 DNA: TGCGCCAGCAGCTTGTTGTCCCCCGCTCGGGAAAACTACGAGCAGTACTTC
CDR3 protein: CASSLLSPARENYEQYF

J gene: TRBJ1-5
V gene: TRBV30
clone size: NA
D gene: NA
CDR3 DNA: TGTGCCTGGAGCCCACGACAGATTAGCAATCAGCCCCAGCATTTT
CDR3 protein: CAWSPRQISNQPQHF

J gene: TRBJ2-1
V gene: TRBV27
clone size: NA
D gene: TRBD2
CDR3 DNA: TGTGCCAGCAGTCCTGGACTAGCGGGAGCGAATGAGCAGTTCTTC
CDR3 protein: CASSPGLAGANEQFF

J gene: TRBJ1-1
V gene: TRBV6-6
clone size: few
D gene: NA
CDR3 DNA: TGTGCCAGCAGCGATGGCCAGGGATTTGACACTGAAGCTTTCTTT
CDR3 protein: CASSDGQGFDTEAFF

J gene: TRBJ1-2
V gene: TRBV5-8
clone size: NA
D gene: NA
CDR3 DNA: TGTGCCAGCAGCTTGAGGCAGGGTCCTAACTATGGCTACACCTTC
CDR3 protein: CASSLRQGPNYGYTF

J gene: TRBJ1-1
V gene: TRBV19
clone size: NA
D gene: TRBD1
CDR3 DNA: TGTGCCAGTAGTATAGGGGGACAGGGAGGCCTGAACACTGAAGCTTTCTTT
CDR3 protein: CASSIGGQGGLNTEAFF

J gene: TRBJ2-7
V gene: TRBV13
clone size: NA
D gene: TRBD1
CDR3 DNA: TGTGCCAGCAGCTGCCGGACAGGGGGCGCATCCACGAACGAGCAGTACTTC
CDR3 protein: CASSCRTGGASTNEQYF

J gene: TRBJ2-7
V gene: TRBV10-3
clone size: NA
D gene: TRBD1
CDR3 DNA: TGTGCCATCAGTACCCCTAGGCAGGGGGCGGACGAGCAGTACTTC
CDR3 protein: CAISTPRQGADEQYF

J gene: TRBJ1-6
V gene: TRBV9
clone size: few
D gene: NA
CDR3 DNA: TGTGCCAGCAGCGCACCGGGACTCCTCTATAATTCACCCCTCCACTTT
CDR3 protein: CASSAPGLLYNSPLHF